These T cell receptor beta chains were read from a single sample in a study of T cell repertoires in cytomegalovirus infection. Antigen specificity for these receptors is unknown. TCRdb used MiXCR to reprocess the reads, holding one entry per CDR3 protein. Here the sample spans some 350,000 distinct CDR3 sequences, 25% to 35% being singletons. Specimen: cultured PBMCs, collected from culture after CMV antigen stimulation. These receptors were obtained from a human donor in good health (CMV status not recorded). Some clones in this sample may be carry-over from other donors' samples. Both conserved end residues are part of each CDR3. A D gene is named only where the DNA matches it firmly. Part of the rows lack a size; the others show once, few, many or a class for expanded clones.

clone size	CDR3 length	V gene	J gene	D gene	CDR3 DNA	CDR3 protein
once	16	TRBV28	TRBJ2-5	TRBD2	TGTGCCAGCAGTTTATTGACTAGCTCCCGCCAAGAGACCCAGTACTTC	CASSLLTSSRQETQYF
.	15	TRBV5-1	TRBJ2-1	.	TGCGCCAGCAGCTTGGGAGGGAATACCTACAATGAGCAGTTCTTC	CASSLGGNTYNEQFF
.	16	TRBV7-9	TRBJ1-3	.	TGTGCCAGCAGCTCCGGGATCGGGGGCGTCAGAAACACCATATATTTT	CASSSGIGGVRNTIYF
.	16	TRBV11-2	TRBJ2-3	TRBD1	TGTGCCAGCAGCTTACTCACAGGGGGCGCAGTAGATACGCAGTATTTT	CASSLLTGGAVDTQYF
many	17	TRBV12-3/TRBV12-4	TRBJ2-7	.	TGTGCCAGCAGTTTGGCGCACGGACTTATGAGCTCCTACGAGCAGTACTTC	CASSLAHGLMSSYEQYF
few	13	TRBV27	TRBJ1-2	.	TGTGCCAGCAGTCCTGTGGGCGGCAGGGCGGACACCTTC	CASSPVGGRADTF
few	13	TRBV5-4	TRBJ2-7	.	TGTGCCAGCAGCGCTCAGACAGGCTACGAGCAGTACTTC	CASSAQTGYEQYF
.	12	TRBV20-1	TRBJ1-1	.	TGCACCCTCCGGGGTATCGGCACTGAAGCTTTCTTT	CTLRGIGTEAFF
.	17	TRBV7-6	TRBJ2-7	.	TGTGCCAGCAGCCAACTTGTCACAGGGAAGAGTGGCTACGAGCAGTACTTC	CASSQLVTGKSGYEQYF
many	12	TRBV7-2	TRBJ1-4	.	TGTGCCAGCAGCCCTTCAGGGGAAAAACTGTTTTTT	CASSPSGEKLFF
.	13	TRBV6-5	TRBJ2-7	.	TGTGCCAGCAGTTACACCCGGGACTACGAGCAGTACTTC	CASSYTRDYEQYF
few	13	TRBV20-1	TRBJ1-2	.	TGCAGTGCCCCGATGAGGGAGAACTATGGCTACACCTTC	CSAPMRENYGYTF
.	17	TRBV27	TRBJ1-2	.	TGTGCCAGCAGTTCTTCCGCCACAGGTGCTTGGAGCCTTCGCTACACCTTC	CASSSSATGAWSLRYTF
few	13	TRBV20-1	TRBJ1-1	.	TGCAGTGCTAGAGATGACGGGGGCACTGAAGCTTTCTTT	CSARDDGGTEAFF
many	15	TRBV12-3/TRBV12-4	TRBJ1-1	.	TGTGCCAGCAGTCGAAGGGGGGGTGGGAACACTGAAGCTTTCTTT	CASSRRGGGNTEAFF
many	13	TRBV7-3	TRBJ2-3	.	TGTGCCAGCAGCTTAACGGGGCCGGATACGCAGTATTTT	CASSLTGPDTQYF
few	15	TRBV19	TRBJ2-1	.	TGTGCCAGTAGTGTGACCGTCGGATGGGGCAATGAGCAGTTCTTC	CASSVTVGWGNEQFF
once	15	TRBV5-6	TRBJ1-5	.	TGTGCCAGCAGCTTAGGCAGGTCAGCGAATCAGCCCCAGCATTTT	CASSLGRSANQPQHF
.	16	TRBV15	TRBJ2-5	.	TGTGCCACCAGCAGAGGTCAGGGGACGAGCCAAGAGACCCAGTACTTC	CATSRGQGTSQETQYF
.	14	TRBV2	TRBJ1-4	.	TGTGCCAGCAGTGAAGGGGGCCTAGCTGAAAAACTGTTTTTT	CASSEGGLAEKLFF
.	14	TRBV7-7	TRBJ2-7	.	TGTGCCAGCAGCCCTCAGGACAGCCGAAACGAGCAGTACTTC	CASSPQDSRNEQYF
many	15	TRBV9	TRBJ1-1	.	TGTGCCAGCAGCCCTTGGACAAGACTGAACACTGAAGCTTTCTTT	CASSPWTRLNTEAFF
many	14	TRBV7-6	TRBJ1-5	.	TGTGCCAGCAGCCCCGGGAATCCGGGACAGCCCCAGCATTTT	CASSPGNPGQPQHF
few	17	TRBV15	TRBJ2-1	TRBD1	TGTGCCACCAGCAGAGACTTTGGACGGAACCTAGGGGGCGGGCAGTTCTTC	CATSRDFGRNLGGGQFF
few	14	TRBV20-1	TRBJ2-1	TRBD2	TGCAGTGCTTCTACTAGCGCCCACTACAATGAGCAGTTCTTC	CSASTSAHYNEQFF
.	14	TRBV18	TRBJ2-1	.	TGTGCCAGCTCACCCCGGGACACCGACAATGAGCAGTTCTTC	CASSPRDTDNEQFF
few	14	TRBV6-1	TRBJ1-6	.	TGTGCCAGCAGCCCCAACCACTTGAATTCACCCCTCCACTTT	CASSPNHLNSPLHF
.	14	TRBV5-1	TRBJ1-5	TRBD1	TGCGCCAGCAGCCCCGGGACAGTCAGCCAGCCCCAGCATTTT	CASSPGTVSQPQHF
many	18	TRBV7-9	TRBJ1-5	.	TGTGCCAGCAGCTTAACGGGAGGGGCCTTTATAGGCAATCAGCCCCAGCATTTT	CASSLTGGAFIGNQPQHF
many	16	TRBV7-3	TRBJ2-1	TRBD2	TGTGCCAGCAGCTTAGTGGCTAGCGGTCTTCACAATGAGCAGTTCTTC	CASSLVASGLHNEQFF
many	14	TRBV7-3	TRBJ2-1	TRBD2	TGTGCCAGCAGCAAGGGGACTAGCGGTGATGAGCAGTTCTTC	CASSKGTSGDEQFF
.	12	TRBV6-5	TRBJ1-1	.	TGTGCCAGCACCCCACACGGGGGTGAAGCTTTCTTT	CASTPHGGEAFF
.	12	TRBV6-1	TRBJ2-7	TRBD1	TGTGCCAGCAGTCCCGAAGGGGGCCGCTCCCACTTC	CASSPEGGRSHF
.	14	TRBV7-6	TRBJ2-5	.	TGTGCCAGCAGCTTAAGGGCCAGGGAGGAGACCCAGTACTTC	CASSLRAREETQYF
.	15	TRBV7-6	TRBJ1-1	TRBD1	TGTGCCAGCAGCTTATACAGGGGGAGGGACACTGAAGCTTTCTTT	CASSLYRGRDTEAFF
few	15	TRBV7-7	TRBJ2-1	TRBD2	TGTGCTAGCAGCTTAGAAGCGGGACTTGGGAATGAGCAGTTCTTC	CASSLEAGLGNEQFF
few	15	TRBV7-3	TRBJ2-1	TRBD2	TGTGCCAGCAGCTTTAGCGGGATAAACAGCAATGAGCAGTTCTTC	CASSFSGINSNEQFF
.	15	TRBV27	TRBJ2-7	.	TGTGCCAGCAGTCCCTCCGGCAGCCCCCCCTACGAGCAGTACTTC	CASSPSGSPPYEQYF
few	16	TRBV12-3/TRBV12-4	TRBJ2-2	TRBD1	TGTGCCAGCAGCCTCTGGACAGGGGGAAACACCGGGGAGCTGTTTTTT	CASSLWTGGNTGELFF
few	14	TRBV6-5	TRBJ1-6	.	TGTGCCAGCAGTTACGGCCAGGGAAATTCACCCCTCCACTTT	CASSYGQGNSPLHF
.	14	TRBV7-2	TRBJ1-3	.	TGTGCCAGCGCCCCCCGGACAGAGGGAAACACCATATATTTT	CASAPRTEGNTIYF
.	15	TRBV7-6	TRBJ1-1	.	TGTGCCAGCAGCCCTTGGGACGCCGCCCTGTTCGCAGCTTTCTTT	CASSPWDAALFAAFF
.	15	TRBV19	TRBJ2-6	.	TGTGCCAGTAGTATAAGACTCTCTGGGGCCAACGTCCTGACTTTC	CASSIRLSGANVLTF
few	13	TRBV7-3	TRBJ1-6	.	TGTGCCAGCAGCCAACGAACAAATTCCCCCCTCCACTTT	CASSQRTNSPLHF
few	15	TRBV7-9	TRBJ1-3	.	TGTGCCAGCAGCCCATCAGGGGACTCTGGAAACACCATATATTTT	CASSPSGDSGNTIYF
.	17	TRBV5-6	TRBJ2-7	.	TGTGCCAGCAGTACCGGGCCCCAGTTGATCAGCTCCTACGAGCAGTACTTC	CASSTGPQLISSYEQYF
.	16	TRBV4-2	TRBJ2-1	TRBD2	TGTGCCAGCAGCCAAGAAGACTCAACTAGCGCCAATGAGCAGTTCTTC	CASSQEDSTSANEQFF
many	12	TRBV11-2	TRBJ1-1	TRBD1	TGTGCCAGCAGCCACAGGGGGACTGAAGCTTTCTTT	CASSHRGTEAFF
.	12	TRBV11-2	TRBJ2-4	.	TGTGCCAGCAGCGGGAGTAGGAACATTCAGTACTTC	CASSGSRNIQYF
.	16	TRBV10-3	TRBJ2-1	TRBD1	TGTGCCATCAGTGAGTCTCAGACAGGGTGGTACAATGAGCAGTTCTTC	CAISESQTGWYNEQFF
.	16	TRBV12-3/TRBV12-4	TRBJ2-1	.	TGTGCCAGCAGTTTGGAGCGGACAAGCTCCTACAATGAGCAGTTCTTC	CASSLERTSSYNEQFF
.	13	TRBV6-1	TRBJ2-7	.	TGTGCCACCATTATAGACAGGTACTACGAGCAGTACTTC	CATIIDRYYEQYF
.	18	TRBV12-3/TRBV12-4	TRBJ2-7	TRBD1	TGTGCCAGCAGTTTTTTAGGAGCCGGGACAGCCTACTCCTACGAGCAGTACTTC	CASSFLGAGTAYSYEQYF
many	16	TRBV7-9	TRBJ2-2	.	TGTGCCAGCAGCTTAAGGACTGAGAGCCCCACCGGGGAGCTGTTTTTT	CASSLRTESPTGELFF
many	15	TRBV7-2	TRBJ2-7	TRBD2	TGTGCCAGCAGCACCAGGGAGAATAGCGGGAGGGAGCAGTACTTC	CASSTRENSGREQYF
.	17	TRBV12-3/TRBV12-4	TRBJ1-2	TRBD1	TGTGCCAGCAGACCCGGGACAGCCCAGGAACCCAACTATGGCTACACCTTC	CASRPGTAQEPNYGYTF
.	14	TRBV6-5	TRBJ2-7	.	TGTGCCAGCAGCACCACGGACGGGGGAAACGAGCAGTACTTC	CASSTTDGGNEQYF
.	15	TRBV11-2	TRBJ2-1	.	TGTGCCAGCAGCCCCTCGGGGGACTCCTACAATGAGCAGTTCTTC	CASSPSGDSYNEQFF
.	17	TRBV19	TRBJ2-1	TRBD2	TGTGCCAGTAGTATGCTCCTACTAGCGGGAGCATCCAATGAGCAGTTCTTC	CASSMLLLAGASNEQFF
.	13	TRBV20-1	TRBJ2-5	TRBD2	TGCAGTGCTAGTGCTAGCGGGGCCGAGACCCAGTACTTC	CSASASGAETQYF